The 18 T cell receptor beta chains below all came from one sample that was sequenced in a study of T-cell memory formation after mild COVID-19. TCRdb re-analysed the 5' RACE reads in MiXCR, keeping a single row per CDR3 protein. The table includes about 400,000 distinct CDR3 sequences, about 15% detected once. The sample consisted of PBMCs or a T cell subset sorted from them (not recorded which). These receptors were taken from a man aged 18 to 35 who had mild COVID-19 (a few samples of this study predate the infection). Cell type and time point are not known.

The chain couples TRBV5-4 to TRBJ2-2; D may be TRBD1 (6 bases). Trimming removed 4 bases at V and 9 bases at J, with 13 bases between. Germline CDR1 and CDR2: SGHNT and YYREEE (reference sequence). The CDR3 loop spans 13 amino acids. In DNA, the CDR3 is TGTGCCAGCAGCGCCGACAGGTCTCGGGAGCTGTTTTTT. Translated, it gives CASSADRSRELFF.

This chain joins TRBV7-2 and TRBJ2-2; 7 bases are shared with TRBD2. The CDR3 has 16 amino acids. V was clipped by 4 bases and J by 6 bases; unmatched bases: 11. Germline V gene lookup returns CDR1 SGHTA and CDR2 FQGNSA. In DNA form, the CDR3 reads TGTGCCAGCAGCTGGTCCGGGACTACTTCGTCCGGGGAGCTGTTTTTT. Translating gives CASSWSGTTSSGELFF.

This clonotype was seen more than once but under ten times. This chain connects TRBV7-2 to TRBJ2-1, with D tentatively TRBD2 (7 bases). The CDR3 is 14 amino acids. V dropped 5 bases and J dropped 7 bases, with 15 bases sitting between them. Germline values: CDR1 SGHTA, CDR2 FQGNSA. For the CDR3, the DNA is TGTGCCAGCAGCGGGGGGGCCAGAGGAAATGAGCAGTTCTTC. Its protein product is CASSGGARGNEQFF.

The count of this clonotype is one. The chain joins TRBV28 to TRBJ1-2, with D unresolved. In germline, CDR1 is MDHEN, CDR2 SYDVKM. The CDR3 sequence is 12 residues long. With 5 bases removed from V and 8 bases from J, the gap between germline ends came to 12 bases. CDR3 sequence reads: CASSLDVFGYTF. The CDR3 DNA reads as TGTGCCAGCAGTCTCGATGTGTTCGGCTACACCTTC.

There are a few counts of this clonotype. CDR3 sequence: CAGARGLGTEAFF. As DNA, the CDR3 is TGTGCCGGCGCAAGGGGGCTTGGCACTGAAGCTTTCTTT. The J gene is TRBJ1-1, the V gene TRBV5-4; TRBD1 agrees at 7 bases. CDR3 length: 13 residues. J gave up 4 bases and V 10 bases, and 10 bases lay outside the gene matches. Germline assignment: CDR1 SGHNT and CDR2 YYREEE (reference sequence).

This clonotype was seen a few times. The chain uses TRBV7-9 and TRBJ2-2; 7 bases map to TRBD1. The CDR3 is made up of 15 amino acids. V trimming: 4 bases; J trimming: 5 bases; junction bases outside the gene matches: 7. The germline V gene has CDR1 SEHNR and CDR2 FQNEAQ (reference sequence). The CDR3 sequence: CASSSWGQRTGELFF. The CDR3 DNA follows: TGTGCCAGCAGCTCCTGGGGACAGAGAACCGGGGAGCTGTTTTTT.

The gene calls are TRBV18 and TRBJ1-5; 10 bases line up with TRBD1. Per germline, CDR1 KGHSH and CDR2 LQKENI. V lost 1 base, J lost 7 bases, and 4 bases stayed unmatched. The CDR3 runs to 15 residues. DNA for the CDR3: TGTGCCAGCTCACCACAGACAGGGGGCGGACAGCCCCAGCATTTT. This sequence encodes CASSPQTGGGQPQHF.

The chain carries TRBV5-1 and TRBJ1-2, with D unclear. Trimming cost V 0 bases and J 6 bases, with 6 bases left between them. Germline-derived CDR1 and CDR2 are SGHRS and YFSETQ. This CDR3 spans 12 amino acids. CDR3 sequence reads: CASSLEADGYTF. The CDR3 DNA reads TGCGCCAGCAGCTTGGAGGCGGATGGCTACACCTTC. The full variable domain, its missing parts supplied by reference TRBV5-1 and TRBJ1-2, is KAGVTQTPRYLIKTRGQQVTLSCSPISGHRSVSWYQQTPGQGLQFLFEYFSETQRNKGNFPGRFSGRQFSNSRSEMNVSTLELGDSALYLCASSLEADGYTFGSGTRLTVV.

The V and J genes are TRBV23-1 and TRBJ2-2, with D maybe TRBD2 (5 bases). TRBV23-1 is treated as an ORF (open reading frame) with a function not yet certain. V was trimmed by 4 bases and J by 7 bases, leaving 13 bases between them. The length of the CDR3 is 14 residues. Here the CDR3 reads CASSLPGSGGELFF. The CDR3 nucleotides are TGCGCCAGCAGTCTACCGGGGTCTGGCGGGGAGCTGTTTTTT.

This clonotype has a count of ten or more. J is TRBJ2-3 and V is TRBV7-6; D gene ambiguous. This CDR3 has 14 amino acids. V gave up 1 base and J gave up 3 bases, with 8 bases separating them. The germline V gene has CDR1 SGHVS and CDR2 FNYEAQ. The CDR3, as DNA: TGTGCCAGCAGCTTAGGTCTGCCGACAGATACGCAGTATTTT. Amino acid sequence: CASSLGLPTDTQYF.

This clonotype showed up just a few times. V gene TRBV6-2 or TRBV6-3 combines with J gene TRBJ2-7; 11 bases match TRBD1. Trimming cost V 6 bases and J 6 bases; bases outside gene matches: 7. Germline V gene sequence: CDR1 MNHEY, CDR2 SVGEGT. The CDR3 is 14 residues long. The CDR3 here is CASRPGQGVVEQYF. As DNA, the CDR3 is TGTGCCAGCAGACCGGGACAGGGGGTTGTCGAGCAGTACTTC.

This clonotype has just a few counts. This CDR3 is CASSGLGGSYNEQFF. CDR3 DNA sequence: TGTGCCAGCAGTGGGCTAGGGGGGTCCTACAATGAGCAGTTCTTC. The chain carries TRBV2 and TRBJ2-1; perhaps D is TRBD1 or TRBD2 (6 bases each). CDR3 size: 15 residues. CDR1 SNHLY and CDR2 FYNNEI come from the germline V gene. Trimming shortened V by 4 bases and J by 1 base, and 11 bases separated the two germline ends.

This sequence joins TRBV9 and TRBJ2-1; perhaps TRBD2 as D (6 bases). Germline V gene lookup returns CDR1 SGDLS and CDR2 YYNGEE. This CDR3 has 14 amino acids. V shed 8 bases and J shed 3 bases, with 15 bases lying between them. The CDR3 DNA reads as TGTGCCAGTAACCCCGTAGCGGTCTACAATGAGCAGTTCTTC. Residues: CASNPVAVYNEQFF.

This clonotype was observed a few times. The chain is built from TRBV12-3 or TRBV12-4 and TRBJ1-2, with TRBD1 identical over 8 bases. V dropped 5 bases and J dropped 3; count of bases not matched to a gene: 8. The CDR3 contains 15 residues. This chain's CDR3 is CASSPQDRGDYGYTF. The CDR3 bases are TGTGCCAGCAGTCCTCAAGACAGGGGAGACTATGGCTACACCTTC.

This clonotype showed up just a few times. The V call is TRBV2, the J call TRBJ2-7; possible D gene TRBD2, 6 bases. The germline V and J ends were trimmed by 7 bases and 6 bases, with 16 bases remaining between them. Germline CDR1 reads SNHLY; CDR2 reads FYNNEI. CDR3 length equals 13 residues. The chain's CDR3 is CASMEGYLGEQYF. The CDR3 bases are TGTGCCAGCATGGAGGGGTACTTGGGCGAGCAGTACTTC. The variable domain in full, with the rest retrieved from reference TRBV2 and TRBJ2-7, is EPEVTQTPSHQVTQMGQEVILRCVPISNHLYFYWYRQILGQKVEFLVSFYNNEISEKSEIFDDQFSVERPDGSNFTLKIRSTKLEDSAMYFCASMEGYLGEQYFGPGTRLTVT.

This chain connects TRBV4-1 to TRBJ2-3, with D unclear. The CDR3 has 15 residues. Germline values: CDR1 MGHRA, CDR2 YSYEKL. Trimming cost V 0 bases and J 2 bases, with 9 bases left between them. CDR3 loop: CASSQETAPTDTQYF. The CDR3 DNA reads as TGCGCCAGCAGCCAAGAGACGGCCCCCACAGATACGCAGTATTTT.

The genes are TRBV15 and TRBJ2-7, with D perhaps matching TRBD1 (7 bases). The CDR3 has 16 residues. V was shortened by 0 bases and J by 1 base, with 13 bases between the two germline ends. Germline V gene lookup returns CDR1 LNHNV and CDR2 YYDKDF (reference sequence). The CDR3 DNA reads TGTGCCACCAGCAGAGATCGGGGGACAGCTTCCTACGAGCAGTACTTC. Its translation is CATSRDRGTASYEQYF.

The CDR3 coding sequence is TGCAGTGCTATCAAGACAGTGAACACTGAAGCTTTCTTT. Translating it yields CSAIKTVNTEAFF. This chain connects TRBV20-1 to TRBJ1-1; D may be TRBD1 (5 bases). Trimming removed 4 bases at V and 0 bases at J, with 9 bases between. Germline CDR1 DFQATT, CDR2 SNEGSKA (reference sequence). The CDR3 sequence is 13 residues long.